This is a list of T cell receptor beta chains from one sample in a study of blood T cell repertoires in COVID-19. Repertoires were generated with immunoSEQ multiplex PCR, while TCRdb's copy carries only in-frame clones and drops some. The data show some 230,000 clones, approximately 92% seen once. The sample consisted of PBMCs or T cells enriched from blood (not recorded which). These receptors all come from a young woman in a cohort exposed to, infected with or recovered from COVID-19 (not recorded which). The CDR3 runs from the conserved cysteine through the conserved F or W. A D gene is named only where the DNA matches it firmly. The size field is filled for only some rows; it gives once, few, many or a size class.

cdr3_length clone_size j_call d_call v_call cdr3_aa cdr3_nt
16 . TRBJ1-3 TRBD1 TRBV6-5 CASSYSGTGAGNTIYF TGTGCCAGCAGTTACTCCGGGACAGGGGCCGGAAACACCATATATTTT
14 . TRBJ2-1 . TRBV28 CASGGGRSYNEQFF TGTGCCAGCGGAGGGGGCAGATCCTACAATGAGCAGTTCTTC
17 . TRBJ1-6 . TRBV6-1 CASSEMVVRQGNSPLHF TGTGCCAGCAGTGAAATGGTCGTGAGGCAGGGTAATTCACCCCTCCACTTT
16 . TRBJ2-1 TRBD2 TRBV19 CASSFGLGLVVGEQFF TGTGCCAGTAGTTTCGGACTAGGCTTAGTTGTGGGTGAGCAGTTCTTC
15 . TRBJ1-5 TRBD1 TRBV2 CASSEVRGENQPQHF TGTGCCAGCAGTGAAGTCAGGGGGGAGAATCAGCCCCAGCATTTT
17 once TRBJ1-5 . TRBV11-2 CASSLPRVGYSNQPQHF TGTGCCAGCAGCTTACCTCGGGTAGGCTATAGCAATCAGCCCCAGCATTTT
14 . TRBJ1-2 TRBD1 TRBV5-4 CASSFQGAGRGYTF TGTGCCAGCAGCTTTCAGGGGGCCGGAAGAGGCTACACCTTC
13 . TRBJ2-7 . TRBV28 CASKKSSPYEQYF TGTGCCAGTAAGAAGAGTTCCCCCTACGAGCAGTACTTC
16 . TRBJ2-2 . TRBV6-5 CASSYGPGELPVELFF TGTGCCAGCAGTTACGGGCCAGGGGAGCTACCGGTAGAGCTGTTTTTT
13 . TRBJ1-2 . TRBV7-9 CASSLPENYGYTF TGTGCCAGCAGCTTACCAGAAAACTATGGCTACACCTTC
16 . TRBJ1-2 TRBD1 TRBV5-6 CASSLLGGRGQDGYTF TGTGCCAGCAGCTTGCTGGGAGGCAGGGGGCAGGATGGCTACACCTTC
16 . TRBJ2-3 . TRBV2 CASTLTGSASADTQYF TGTGCCAGCACCCTCACGGGTTCCGCGAGCGCAGATACGCAGTATTTT
14 . TRBJ1-5 TRBD1 TRBV28 CAISGGQGNQPQHF TGTGCCATTAGTGGGGGACAGGGCAATCAGCCCCAGCATTTT
15 . TRBJ2-3 TRBD2 TRBV6-4 CASSDTAGVTDTQYF TGTGCCAGCAGTGACACAGCGGGGGTCACAGATACGCAGTATTTT
14 . TRBJ1-1 . TRBV10-3 CAISFTPGDTEAFF TGTGCCATCAGTTTCACCCCGGGAGACACTGAAGCTTTCTTT
16 few TRBJ2-5 . TRBV6-5 CASSYSIQGGQETQYF TGTGCCAGCAGTTACTCGATCCAGGGTGGCCAAGAGACCCAGTACTTC
15 . TRBJ1-3 . TRBV24-1 CATSDGMGPGNTIYF TGTGCCACCAGTGATGGGATGGGGCCTGGAAACACCATATATTTT
14 once TRBJ1-2 TRBD1 TRBV7-9 CASSSSDRVYGYTF TGTGCCAGCAGCTCAAGCGACAGGGTTTATGGCTACACCTTC
15 . TRBJ1-2 . TRBV13 CASSLGALRGDGYTF TGTGCCAGCAGCTTAGGGGCCCTACGAGGCGATGGCTACACCTTC
17 . TRBJ2-7 . TRBV18 CASSRNPGGFGSYEQYF TGTGCCAGCTCACGTAACCCCGGTGGTTTTGGCTCCTACGAGCAGTACTTC
14 . TRBJ1-1 . TRBV2 CASSAARVNTEAFF TGTGCCAGCAGTGCAGCCCGGGTGAACACTGAAGCTTTCTTT
15 . TRBJ2-3 . TRBV7-9 CASRSGKVSTDTQYF TGTGCCAGTCGGTCGGGGAAAGTTAGCACAGATACGCAGTATTTT
14 . TRBJ2-3 TRBD2 TRBV3-1/TRBV3-2 CASSPLAGSDTQYF TGTGCCAGCAGCCCTCTAGCGGGGTCAGATACGCAGTATTTT
13 . TRBJ1-3 . TRBV7-9 CASEGGPGNTIYF TGTGCCAGCGAGGGGGGGCCTGGAAACACCATATATTTT
17 . TRBJ2-2 TRBD2 TRBV7-7 CASSTSRLAGSTGELFF TGTGCTAGCAGCACTTCCCGACTAGCGGGCAGCACCGGGGAGCTGTTTTTT
13 . TRBJ1-1 . TRBV5-1 CASSLVRDTEAFF TGCGCCAGCAGCTTGGTGAGGGACACTGAAGCTTTCTTT
13 . TRBJ1-5 . TRBV6-5 CASSYSRHQPQHF TGTGCCAGCAGTTACTCGAGACACCAGCCCCAGCATTTT
14 . TRBJ1-1 . TRBV5-6 CASSLVSSSTEAFF TGTGCCAGCAGCTTGGTTAGTAGCAGCACTGAAGCTTTCTTT
14 . TRBJ2-7 TRBD1 TRBV27 CASSTRDRSYEQYF TGTGCCAGCAGCACCCGGGACAGGTCCTACGAGCAGTACTTC
16 . TRBJ2-3 TRBD2 TRBV5-4 CASSHQSSGYVDTQYF TGTGCCAGCAGCCATCAGTCTAGCGGATATGTGGATACGCAGTATTTT
15 few TRBJ1-1 TRBD1 TRBV18 CASSLAGGVGTEAFF TGTGCCAGCTCACTGGCAGGGGGAGTCGGCACTGAAGCTTTCTTT
15 . TRBJ1-1 . TRBV7-2 CASSFGTGWDTEAFF TGTGCCAGCAGCTTCGGAACAGGGTGGGACACTGAAGCTTTCTTT
17 . TRBJ2-7 TRBD1 TRBV27 CASSPRTRDSLVYEQYF TGTGCCAGCAGTCCCCGCACCCGGGACAGTTTGGTGTACGAGCAGTACTTC
15 . TRBJ2-1 TRBD2 TRBV7-9 CASGLLAGSYNEQFF TGTGCCAGCGGACTCTTAGCGGGCTCCTACAATGAGCAGTTCTTC
14 . TRBJ1-2 TRBD1 TRBV19 CASSLDRANYGYTF TGTGCCAGTAGCCTGGACAGGGCTAACTATGGCTACACCTTC
13 . TRBJ1-5 TRBD1 TRBV20-1 CSASGQGHQPQHF TGCAGTGCTAGTGGACAGGGACATCAGCCCCAGCATTTT
16 . TRBJ2-1 . TRBV3-1/TRBV3-2 CASSQGISNGYNEQFF TGTGCCAGCAGCCAAGGTATATCTAACGGTTACAATGAGCAGTTCTTC
17 . TRBJ2-5 . TRBV9 CASSVGATQGGEETQYF TGTGCCAGCAGCGTTGGAGCGACCCAAGGAGGGGAAGAGACCCAGTACTTC
13 . TRBJ1-4 . TRBV2 CASKRGTNEKLFF TGTGCCAGCAAACGGGGAACTAATGAAAAACTGTTTTTT
15 . TRBJ2-5 TRBD2 TRBV27 CASRRGGSFQETQYF TGTGCCAGCAGACGGGGGGGGTCCTTCCAAGAGACCCAGTACTTC
17 . TRBJ2-2 . TRBV7-2 CASSLVLISGNTGELFF TGTGCCAGCAGCTTAGTCTTGATCAGCGGTAACACCGGGGAGCTGTTTTTT
14 . TRBJ2-7 TRBD2 TRBV11-3 CASSFSGGGYEQYF TGTGCCAGCAGCTTTTCGGGAGGGGGTTACGAGCAGTACTTC
18 . TRBJ1-5 . TRBV24-1 CATSVTGGIRGSNQPQHF TGTGCCACCAGTGTAACGGGTGGGATCCGAGGGAGCAATCAGCCCCAGCATTTT
15 once TRBJ2-3 . TRBV7-2 CASSLGNGATDTQYF TGTGCCAGCAGCTTAGGAAATGGGGCCACAGATACGCAGTATTTT
16 few TRBJ1-3 . TRBV2 CASSELIGGSGNTIYF TGTGCCAGCAGTGAATTGATAGGGGGCTCTGGAAACACCATATATTTT